This T cell receptor (beta chain) came from a study of blood T cells in healthy people across ages. Findings of the study overall: Naive CD4+ cells and diversity were both higher in long-lived donors than in aged donors.

Each donor supplied around 9.9 milliliters of peripheral blood. With 4 bases clipped from V and 5 bases from J, the junction kept 6 bases outside the gene matches. The length of the CDR3 is 14 residues. The germline V gene encodes CDR1 LGHDT and CDR2 YNNKEL (reference sequence). For this clonotype: The target antigen is unknown.

The authors ran a second PCR of 7 to 11 cycles using a sample-barcoded 5' primer and a J-beta primer mix. TCRdb called the 5' RACE reads again in MiXCR, with one record for every CDR3 protein. The data show about 640,000 distinct CDR3 sequences, approximately 40% seen once. The chain carries TRBV3-1 and TRBJ2-7; the match to TRBD1 covers 9 bases. The receptor was isolated from an elderly man in good health. Source material: blood. The CDR3 region has the DNA TGTGCCAGCAGCCCCCGGGACAGGGCGCACGAGCAGTACTTC. Protein sequence: CASSPRDRAHEQYF.